One sample yielded the 21 T cell receptor beta chains listed below, sequenced in a study of shared clonotypes between healthy human individuals. Method: immunoSEQ multiplex PCR; TCRdb's copy keeps in-frame clones and lacks some. Of approximately 500,000 clones listed, approximately 78% were seen once; the top ten hold approximately 12%. The source material was PBMCs. The receptors come from a woman aged 35 to 49 in good health. Some clones in this sample may be carry-over from other donors' samples.

The V gene is TRBV28, the J gene TRBJ2-3; a possible D gene is TRBD2 (6 bases). Germline V gives CDR1 MDHEN, CDR2 SYDVKM. V was cut by 6 bases and J by 2 bases, with 15 bases left in between. This CDR3 contains 15 residues. The CDR3 DNA reads as TGTGCCAGCAGCGCGTGGGGGGTAGTCACAGATACGCAGTATTTT. Translation gives CASSAWGVVTDTQYF.

This chain joins TRBV27 and TRBJ1-1, with D possibly being TRBD1 (5 bases). In germline, CDR1 is MNHEY, CDR2 SMNVEV (reference sequence). This CDR3 is 18 amino acids long. The ends were cut back, 3 bases at V and 1 base at J, with 21 bases in the middle. CDR3 protein: CASSFVGRARRGNTEAFF. The CDR3 bases are TGTGCCAGCAGTTTCGTTGGCCGAGCGAGGAGGGGGAACACTGAAGCTTTCTTT.

The rearrangement links TRBV7-6 to TRBJ1-5; D is ambiguous. CDR1 and CDR2 from the germline V gene are SGHVS and FNYEAQ. The CDR3 runs to 13 residues. V was shortened by 5 bases and J by 5 bases, with 10 bases between the two germline ends. This chain's CDR3 is CASSPAMDQPQHF. In DNA, the CDR3 is TGTGCCAGCAGCCCCGCAATGGATCAGCCCCAGCATTTT.

This chain links TRBV7-2 with TRBJ2-4; either TRBD1 or TRBD2 may fit D (6 bases each). V shed 4 bases and J shed 3 bases, with 10 bases lying between them. Germline V gene sequence: CDR1 SGHTA, CDR2 FQGNSA. CDR3 length: 14 residues. The chain's CDR3 is CASSSGGGKNIQYF. DNA of the CDR3: TGTGCCAGCAGCTCAGGAGGGGGCAAAAACATTCAGTACTTC.

The gene calls are TRBV19 and TRBJ2-5; possible D gene TRBD2, 6 bases. Between the trimmed V and J ends, which lost 5 bases and 4 bases, there was a span of 11 bases. The CDR3 runs to 13 residues. From germline, CDR1 is LNHDA and CDR2 SQIVND (reference sequence). The CDR3 DNA reads as TGTGCCAGTAGTTGGGTGGGAGGAGAGACCCAGTACTTC. It codes for CASSWVGGETQYF.

Of note for this clone: The germline gene is not matched at one end of the junction; a read error may be the cause. V gene TRBV7-8 combines with J gene TRBJ2-7; 10 bases agree with TRBD2. Germline assignment: CDR1 SGHVS and CDR2 FQNEAQ. This CDR3 has 16 amino acids. The CDR3 coding sequence is TGTGCCAGCAGCCTAGCCGCGCTAGCGGGAGAGGGGGAGCAGTACTTC. It encodes CASSLAALAGEGEQYF.

The rearrangement links TRBV30 to TRBJ1-4; possibly TRBD1 for D (5 bases). With 0 bases removed from V and 8 bases from J, the gap between germline ends came to 16 bases. Germline values: CDR1 GTSNPN, CDR2 SVGIG (reference sequence). The length of the CDR3 is 15 residues. As DNA, the CDR3 is TGTGCCTGGAGTGTTACTAGTTTTGGGGGGGAAAAACTGTTTTTT. It yields the protein CAWSVTSFGGEKLFF.

This clone was counted only a few times. The sample carries other DNA sequences with the same CDR3. CDR3 region: CASSLEGSTYEQYF. The CDR3, as DNA: TGTGCCAGCAGTCTAGAGGGCAGCACCTACGAGCAGTACTTC. The chain carries TRBV28 and TRBJ2-7; TRBD2 might be the D (5 bases). The germline gives CDR1 MDHEN, CDR2 SYDVKM. The ends were cut back, 5 bases at V and 2 bases at J, with 13 bases in the middle. CDR3 length: 14 residues.

V is TRBV7-9 and J is TRBJ2-1; 7 bases are shared with TRBD1. The CDR3 covers 15 residues. Trimming cost V 5 bases and J 6 bases; bases outside gene matches: 10. Germline V gene sequence: CDR1 SEHNR, CDR2 FQNEAQ (reference sequence). As DNA, the CDR3 is TGTGCCAGCAGCCCCGGCACAGGGGTGCCCAATGAGCAGTTCTTC. The encoded protein is CASSPGTGVPNEQFF.

This clone came up a few times. In DNA, the CDR3 is TGTGCCAGCAGTGAAGGAGATTGGGGGGAGGACTATGGCTACACCTTC. Protein product: CASSEGDWGEDYGYTF. The rearrangement joins TRBV6-1 to TRBJ1-2; possible D gene TRBD1, 5 bases. V was pared by 1 base and J by 3 bases, with 15 bases between. CDR3 length: 16 residues. Germline CDR1 reads MNHNS; CDR2 reads SASEGT.

This chain uses TRBV11-2 with TRBJ2-7; D may be TRBD2 (6 bases). The CDR3 consists of 15 residues. CDR1 is SGHAT, CDR2 FQNNGV, per germline. The V end lost 5 bases, the J end lost 3 bases, and 17 bases lay between the germline ends. The CDR3: CASSTPGVGDYEQYF. The DNA of the CDR3 is TGTGCCAGCAGCACCCCGGGGGTAGGAGACTACGAGCAGTACTTC.

This clone was seen a handful of times. CDR3 nucleotide sequence: TGTGCCAGCCGAACCGCGGGGGGCCGGTACGAGCAGTACTTC. Its translation: CASRTAGGRYEQYF. V and J are TRBV28 and TRBJ2-7; 8 bases match TRBD2. J gave up 4 bases and V 8 bases, and 10 bases lay outside the gene matches. The CDR3 runs to 14 residues. Looked up from germline, CDR1 is MDHEN and CDR2 is SYDVKM.

This clone was detected many times. The chain employs TRBV28 and TRBJ2-7; 9 bases match TRBD2. The CDR3 extends over 15 amino acids. V dropped 5 bases and J dropped 2; count of bases not matched to a gene: 7. The germline gives CDR1 MDHEN, CDR2 SYDVKM. The CDR3, as DNA: TGTGCCAGCAGTCCTAGCGGGATGAGCCCCTACGAGCAGTACTTC. Protein: CASSPSGMSPYEQYF.

The chain carries TRBV7-9 and TRBJ2-2, with TRBD1 matching 12 bases. This CDR3 spans 16 amino acids. Germline lookup yields CDR1 SEHNR and CDR2 FQNEAQ (reference sequence). V gave up 5 bases and J gave up 4 bases; unmatched junction bases: 5. The CDR3 region is CASSAPGQGATGELFF. The CDR3 bases are TGTGCCAGCAGCGCACCGGGACAGGGGGCCACCGGGGAGCTGTTTTTT.

This clone showed up just a few times. The V and J genes are TRBV5-6 and TRBJ1-2; the D is unclear. The CDR3 sequence is 14 residues long. Trimming took 6 bases from V and 4 from J, leaving 16 bases between them. The V gene's germline CDR1 is SGHDT and CDR2 YYEEEE. CDR3 bases: TGTGCCAGCACCTGGGCTCGATTAGGCTATGGCTACACCTTC. Protein: CASTWARLGYGYTF.

This clone was counted a single time. The V gene is TRBV7-9, the J gene TRBJ2-5; tentative D call: TRBD2 (6 bases). V was cut by 1 base and J by 7 bases, with 13 bases left in between. Germline values: CDR1 SEHNR, CDR2 FQNEAQ (reference sequence). CDR3 length: 14 residues. The chain's CDR3 is CASSLDGGEGTQYF. Here the CDR3 DNA reads TGTGCCAGCAGCTTAGACGGAGGGGAAGGGACCCAGTACTTC.

CDR3 protein: CASSLRLAGVGNTQYF. CDR3 bases: TGTGCCAGCAGCCTAAGACTAGCGGGAGTGGGTAATACGCAGTATTTT. The V call is TRBV7-9, the J call TRBJ2-3, with 12 bases lining up with TRBD2. Unmatched junction bases numbered 10, after V lost 5 bases and J lost 7 bases. Germline V gene data show CDR1 as SEHNR and CDR2 as FQNEAQ (reference sequence). The CDR3 runs to 16 residues. Full variable domain (remainder filled in from reference TRBV7-9 and TRBJ2-3): DTGVSQNPRHKITKRGQNVTFRCDPISEHNRLYWYRQTLGQGPEFLTYFQNEAQLEKSRLLSDRFSAERPKGSFSTLEIQRTEQGDSAMYLCASSLRLAGVGNTQYFGPGTRLTVL.

The genes are TRBV7-9 and TRBJ1-1; TRBD1 matches 8 bases. With 2 bases clipped from V and 7 bases from J, the junction kept 6 bases outside the gene matches. Per the germline V gene, CDR1 is SEHNR and CDR2 is FQNEAQ (reference sequence). The CDR3 is made up of 14 amino acids. The CDR3, as DNA: TGTGCCAGCAGCTTACAGGGGGCTCTGGTTGAAGCTTTCTTT. Translating gives CASSLQGALVEAFF.

The chain recombines TRBV28 with TRBJ2-1; 8 bases align to TRBD1. Germline V CDR1 and CDR2: MDHEN, SYDVKM. J gave up 8 bases and V 6 bases, and 12 bases lay outside the gene matches. The CDR3 totals 15 residues. The CDR3 DNA is TGTGCCAGCAGCCGTAGGACAGGGAGAATCGATGAGCAGTTCTTC. It is translated as CASSRRTGRIDEQFF.

V and J are TRBV30 and TRBJ2-1; D perhaps matches TRBD2 (6 bases). CDR1 GTSNPN and CDR2 SVGIG come from the germline V gene (reference sequence). The germline V and J ends were trimmed by 5 bases and 6 bases, with 11 bases remaining between them. This CDR3 comprises 12 residues. In DNA form, the CDR3 reads TGTGCCTGGGTTAAGACTAGCAATGAGCAGTTCTTC. This sequence encodes CAWVKTSNEQFF.

This clone was seen a single time. This rearrangement joins TRBV30 to TRBJ1-6, with D possibly TRBD1 on 5 matching bases. This CDR3 contains 14 residues. V shed 1 base and J shed 5 bases, with 9 bases lying between them. Germline V gene sequence: CDR1 GTSNPN, CDR2 SVGIG (reference sequence). The CDR3 nucleotides are TGTGCCTGGAGTGGACAGTTGGATAATTCACCCCTCCACTTT. Translated: CAWSGQLDNSPLHF. Full variable domain (outside the CDR3, taken from reference TRBV30 and TRBJ1-6): SQTIHQWPATLVQPVGSPLSLECTVEGTSNPNLYWYRQAAGRGLQLLFYSVGIGQISSEVPQNLSASRPQDRQFILSSKKLLLSDSGFYLCAWSGQLDNSPLHFGNGTRLTVT.